These 19 T cell receptor beta chains share one sample of origin, sequenced in a study of cytomegalovirus exposure and HLA in healthy donors. Use of 60 Vbeta and 13 Jbeta primers characterized the PCR. Here immunoSEQ multiplex PCR was the method, and the copy in TCRdb shows in-frame clones only, minus some. The sample lists 100,000 to 130,000 clones, approximately 80% occurring once. The sequenced material came from PBMCs. The receptors originated from a male donor in good health and CMV-seronegative.

This chain joins TRBV7-9 and TRBJ2-7, with D possibly matching TRBD1 (5 bases). The V gene's germline CDR1 is SEHNR and CDR2 FQNEAQ (reference sequence). V was cut by 1 base and J by 3 bases, with 10 bases left in between. This CDR3 is built from 14 residues. The CDR3 bases are TGTGCCAGCAGCTTAGATGACAGATACTACGAGCAGTACTTC. This translates into CASSLDDRYYEQYF. The full variable domain, with the rest looked up from reference TRBV7-9 and TRBJ2-7, is DTGVSQNPRHKITKRGQNVTFRCDPISEHNRLYWYRQTLGQGPEFLTYFQNEAQLEKSRLLSDRFSAERPKGSFSTLEIQRTEQGDSAMYLCASSLDDRYYEQYFGPGTRLTVT.

The gene calls are TRBV7-6 and TRBJ1-2; 7 bases agree with TRBD1. CDR3 length: 14 amino acids. V lost 2 bases, J lost 2 bases, and 2 bases stayed unmatched. Germline-derived CDR1 and CDR2 are SGHVS and FNYEAQ. CDR3 amino acids: CASSLRQGNYGYTF. For the CDR3, the DNA is TGTGCCAGCAGCTTAAGACAGGGCAACTATGGCTACACCTTC.

In regard to this clone: This likely came from a read error, as a far larger clone is one base away. V and J are TRBV2 and TRBJ1-4, with D tentatively TRBD1 (5 bases). The CDR3 is 16 amino acids. Trimming shortened V by 7 bases and J by 3 bases, and 18 bases separated the two germline ends. Germline values: CDR1 SNHLY, CDR2 FYNNEI. For the CDR3, the DNA is TGTGCCAGCACCAAACTACCAGGGTCCGCTAATGAAAAACTGTTTTTT. It codes for CASTKLPGSANEKLFF.

The CDR3 DNA is TGTGCCAGCAGCGGCCAGACTAGCGGGAGGATAACAGATACGCAGTATTTT. Protein: CASSGQTSGRITDTQYF. The chain combines TRBV9 with TRBJ2-3; TRBD2 matches 13 bases. The CDR3 loop spans 17 amino acids. V gave up 3 bases and J gave up 3 bases; unmatched junction bases: 7. Germline V gives CDR1 SGDLS, CDR2 YYNGEE.

The chain is built from TRBV29-1 and TRBJ2-2; no clear D gene. The CDR3 contains 11 residues. V was clipped by 7 bases and J by 1 base, with 4 bases between them. Germline values: CDR1 SQVTM, CDR2 ANQGSEA. The CDR3 DNA follows: TGCAGCGGGAGGAACACCGGGGAGCTGTTTTTT. Its translation is CSGRNTGELFF.

This chain joins TRBV14 and TRBJ1-3; tentatively, D is TRBD1 (5 bases). CDR3 length: 17 amino acids. Germline V gives CDR1 SGHDN, CDR2 FVKESK. Trimming took off 0 bases at V and 3 bases at J, with 15 bases between the two ends. The CDR3 DNA reads as TGTGCCAGCAGCCAAGATCTGTGGAGGGACGGTGGAAACACCATATATTTT. Residues: CASSQDLWRDGGNTIYF.

This rearrangement joins TRBV2 to TRBJ1-5; a possible D gene is TRBD1 (6 bases). From germline, CDR1 is SNHLY and CDR2 FYNNEI. The CDR3 extends over 15 amino acids. Deletions cut 6 bases from V and 4 bases from J, with 16 bases between. The CDR3 DNA sequence: TGTGCCAGCAGATTACAGGGTAGGGGGAATCAGCCCCAGCATTTT. Its translation is CASRLQGRGNQPQHF.

The chain employs TRBV5-4 and TRBJ2-1; D is ambiguous. The CDR3 totals 14 residues. Germline values: CDR1 SGHNT, CDR2 YYREEE (reference sequence). Trimming removed 3 bases at V and 1 base at J, with 8 bases between. CDR3 DNA sequence: TGTGCCAGCAGCTCGCGCGGATCCTACAATGAGCAGTTCTTC. It encodes CASSSRGSYNEQFF.

This chain joins TRBV5-6 and TRBJ1-2; the D is unclear. Germline CDR1 reads SGHDT; CDR2 reads YYEEEE. The CDR3 consists of 14 residues. The germline V and J ends were trimmed by 1 base and 1 base, with 8 bases remaining between them. This chain's CDR3 is CASSLTGDNYGYTF. Written as DNA, the CDR3 is TGTGCCAGCAGCTTGACGGGAGATAACTATGGCTACACCTTC.

This clone appeared a few times. V is TRBV5-5 and J is TRBJ2-1; 9 nucleotides line up with TRBD2. The CDR3 contains 14 residues. The V gene's germline CDR1 is SGHKS and CDR2 YYEKEE (reference sequence). The ends lost 4 bases at V and 7 bases at J; junction bases unmatched: 6. CDR3: CASSVGLAQNEQFF. CDR3 DNA: TGTGCCAGCAGCGTAGGACTAGCGCAGAATGAGCAGTTCTTC.

About this clone: One end of the junction varies from germline; a read error may be responsible. The J gene is TRBJ2-3, the V gene TRBV7-9; D uncertain. The CDR3 is 16 residues long. CDR1 is SEHNR and CDR2 is FQNEAQ in the germline V gene (reference sequence). The CDR3 DNA reads as TGTGCCAGCAGCTTAGTTAGAACCGAGTTCACAGAGACGCAGTATTTT. Its translation: CASSLVRTEFTETQYF.

The count of this clone is one. The chain couples TRBV29-1 to TRBJ1-4; the D is unclear. The germline V and J ends were trimmed by 8 bases and 1 base, with 14 bases remaining between them. This CDR3 is 14 amino acids long. CDR1 and CDR2 (germline): SQVTM, ANQGSEA. CDR3 DNA: TGCAGCTTTCGGGGTATTGGAACTAATGAAAAACTGTTTTTT. As protein: CSFRGIGTNEKLFF.

This chain joins TRBV6-6 and TRBJ1-2; perhaps TRBD1 as D (6 bases). Germline CDR1 is MNHNY and CDR2 is SVGAGI (reference sequence). The CDR3 is 14 amino acids. V lost 6 bases and J lost 8, with 19 bases in between. The CDR3 DNA sequence: TGTGCCAGCAGGCCTACACAGGGTGTGGGGGGCTACACCTTC. It yields the protein CASRPTQGVGGYTF.

CDR3 residues: CASSVASGYQETQYF. The CDR3 DNA is TGTGCCAGCAGTGTGGCTAGCGGATACCAAGAGACCCAGTACTTC. The genes are TRBV2 and TRBJ2-5; 7 nucleotides match TRBD2. The germline V gene encodes CDR1 SNHLY and CDR2 FYNNEI. V gave up 4 bases and J gave up 0 bases; unmatched junction bases: 5. The CDR3 is made up of 15 amino acids.

The chain employs TRBV11-2 and TRBJ2-1; the match to TRBD1 covers 9 bases. Germline values: CDR1 SGHAT, CDR2 FQNNGV. The V gene end was trimmed by 3 bases and the J gene end by 5 bases; junction bases not matched to a gene: 2. The CDR3 has 14 amino acids. CDR3: CASSFGTGNNEQFF. The CDR3 DNA reads TGTGCCAGCAGCTTCGGGACAGGGAACAATGAGCAGTTCTTC. The full variable domain, rest sourced from reference TRBV11-2 and TRBJ2-1, is EAGVAQSPRYKIIEKRQSVAFWCNPISGHATLYWYQQILGQGPKLLIQFQNNGVVDDSQLPKDRFSAERLKGVDSTLKIQPAKLEDSAVYLCASSFGTGNNEQFFGPGTRLTVL.

The gene calls are TRBV11-3 and TRBJ2-4, with TRBD2 matching 7 bases. The germline gives CDR1 SGHNT, CDR2 YENEEA. The CDR3 consists of 19 residues. The J segment lost 3 bases and the V segment lost 0 bases, leaving 14 bases of the junction unmatched. The CDR3 loop reads CASSLDPSGREFNKNIQYF. The CDR3 DNA reads as TGTGCCAGCAGCTTAGATCCCTCCGGGCGGGAGTTCAACAAAAACATTCAGTACTTC.

The chain recombines TRBV5-1 with TRBJ1-2, with 9 bases that match TRBD1. The CDR3 spans 14 residues. CDR1 is SGHRS and CDR2 is YFSETQ in the germline V gene. J gave up 1 base and V 3 bases, and 1 base lay outside the gene matches. CDR3 sequence reads: CASSWDRVNYGYTF. In DNA form, the CDR3 reads TGCGCCAGCAGCTGGGACAGGGTTAACTATGGCTACACCTTC.

The rearrangement joins TRBV27 to TRBJ1-1; 9 bases match TRBD1. Germline values: CDR1 MNHEY, CDR2 SMNVEV (reference sequence). The ends lost 0 bases at V and 3 bases at J; junction bases unmatched: 5. CDR3 size: 16 residues. Written as DNA, the CDR3 is TGTGCCAGCAGTTTATCCCCAACAGGGGGCGACACTGAAGCTTTCTTT. This sequence encodes CASSLSPTGGDTEAFF.

The chain uses TRBV6-5 and TRBJ1-2; 8 bases are a match to TRBD1. The length of the CDR3 is 13 residues. Germline V gene lookup returns CDR1 MNHEY and CDR2 SVGAGI. Germline trimming cut 6 bases from V and 3 bases from J; bases unmatched to any gene: 3. DNA of the CDR3: TGTGCCAGCAGCAGGGGGCTAGACTATGGCTACACCTTC. Its translation: CASSRGLDYGYTF.